This TCR beta chain originates from a study of response to subunit inactivated influenza vaccine. General observations from the study: It was the authors' suggestion that each seasonal influenza vaccination recruits few new T cells.

TCRdb itself ran the RT-PCR reads through MiXCR, one entry per CDR3 protein. The sample holds 650,000 to 700,000 distinct CDR3 sequences, about 15% seen once. Per the germline V gene, CDR1 is DFQATT and CDR2 is SNEGSKA (reference sequence). The CDR3 consists of 14 residues. V was pared by 3 bases and J by 2 bases, with 13 bases between. Ten or more counts support this clonotype. Its antigen is not identified. The specimen comprised PBMCs from blood, sampled about 13 days after vaccination. The chain links TRBV20-1 to TRBJ1-1; unclear D gene. The receptor's source is a man aged 50-59 years who received an inactivated influenza vaccine. CDR3 amino acids: CSASGFGGNTEAFF. The CDR3 nucleotides read TGCAGTGCTAGTGGGTTCGGCGGAAACACTGAAGCTTTCTTT.